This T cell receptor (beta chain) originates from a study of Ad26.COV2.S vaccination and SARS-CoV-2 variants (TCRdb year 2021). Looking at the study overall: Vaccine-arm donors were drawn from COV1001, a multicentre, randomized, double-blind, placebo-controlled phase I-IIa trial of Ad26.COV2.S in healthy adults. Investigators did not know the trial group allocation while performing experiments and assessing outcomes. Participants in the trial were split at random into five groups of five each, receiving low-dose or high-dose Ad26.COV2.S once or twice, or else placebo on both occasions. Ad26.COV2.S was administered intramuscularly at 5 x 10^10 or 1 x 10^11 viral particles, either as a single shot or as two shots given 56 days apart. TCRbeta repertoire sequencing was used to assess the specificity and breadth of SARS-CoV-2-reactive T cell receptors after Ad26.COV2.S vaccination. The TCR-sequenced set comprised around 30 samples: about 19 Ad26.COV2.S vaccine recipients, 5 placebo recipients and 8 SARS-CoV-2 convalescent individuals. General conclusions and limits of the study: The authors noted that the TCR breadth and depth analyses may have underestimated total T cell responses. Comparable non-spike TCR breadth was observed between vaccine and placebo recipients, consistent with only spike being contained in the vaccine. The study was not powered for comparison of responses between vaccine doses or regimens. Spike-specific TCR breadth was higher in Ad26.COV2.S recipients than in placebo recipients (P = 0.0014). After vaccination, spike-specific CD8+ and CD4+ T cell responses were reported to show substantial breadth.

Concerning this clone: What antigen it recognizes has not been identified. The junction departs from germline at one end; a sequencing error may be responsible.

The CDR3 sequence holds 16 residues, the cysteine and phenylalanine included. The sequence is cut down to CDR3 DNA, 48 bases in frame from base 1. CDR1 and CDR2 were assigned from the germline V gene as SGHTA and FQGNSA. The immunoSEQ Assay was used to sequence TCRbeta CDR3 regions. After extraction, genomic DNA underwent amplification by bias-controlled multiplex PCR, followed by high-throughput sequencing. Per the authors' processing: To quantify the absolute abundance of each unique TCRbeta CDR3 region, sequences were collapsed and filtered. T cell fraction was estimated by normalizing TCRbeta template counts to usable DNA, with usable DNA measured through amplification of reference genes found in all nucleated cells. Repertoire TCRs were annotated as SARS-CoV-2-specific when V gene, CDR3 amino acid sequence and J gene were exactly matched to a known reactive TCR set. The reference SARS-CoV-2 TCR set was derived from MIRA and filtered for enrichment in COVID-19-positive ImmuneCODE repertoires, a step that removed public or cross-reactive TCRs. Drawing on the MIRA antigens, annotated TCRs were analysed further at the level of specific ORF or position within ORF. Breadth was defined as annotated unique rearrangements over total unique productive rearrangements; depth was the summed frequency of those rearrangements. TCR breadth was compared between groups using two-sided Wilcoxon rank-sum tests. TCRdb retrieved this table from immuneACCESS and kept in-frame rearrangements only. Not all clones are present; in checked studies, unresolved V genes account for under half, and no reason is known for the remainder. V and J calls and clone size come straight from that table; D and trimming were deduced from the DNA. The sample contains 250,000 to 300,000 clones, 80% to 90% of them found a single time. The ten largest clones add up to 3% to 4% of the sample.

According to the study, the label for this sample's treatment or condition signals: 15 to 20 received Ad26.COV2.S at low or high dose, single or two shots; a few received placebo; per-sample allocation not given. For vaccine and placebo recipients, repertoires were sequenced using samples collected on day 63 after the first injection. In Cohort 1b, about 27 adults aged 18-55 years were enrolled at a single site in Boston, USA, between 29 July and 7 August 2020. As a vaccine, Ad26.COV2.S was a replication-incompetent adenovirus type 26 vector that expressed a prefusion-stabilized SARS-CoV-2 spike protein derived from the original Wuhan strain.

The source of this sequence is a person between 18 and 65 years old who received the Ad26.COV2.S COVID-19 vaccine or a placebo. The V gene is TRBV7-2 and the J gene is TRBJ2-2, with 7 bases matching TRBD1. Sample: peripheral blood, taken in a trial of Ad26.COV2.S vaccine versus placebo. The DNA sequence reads TGTGCCAGCAGTTTAGCCGGGACAGTAAACACCGGGGAGCTGTTTTTT. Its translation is CASSLAGTVNTGELFF.